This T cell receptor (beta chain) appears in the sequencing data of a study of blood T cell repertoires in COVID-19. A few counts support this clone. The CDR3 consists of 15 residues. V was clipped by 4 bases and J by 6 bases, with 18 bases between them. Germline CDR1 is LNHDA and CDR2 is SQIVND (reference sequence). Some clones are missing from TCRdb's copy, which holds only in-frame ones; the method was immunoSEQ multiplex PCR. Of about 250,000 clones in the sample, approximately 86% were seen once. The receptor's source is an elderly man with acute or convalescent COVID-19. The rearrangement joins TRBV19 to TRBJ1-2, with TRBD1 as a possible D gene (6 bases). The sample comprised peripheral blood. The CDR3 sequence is CASSRRQDPTDGYTF. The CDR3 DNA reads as TGTGCCAGTAGTAGGAGACAGGACCCGACGGATGGCTACACCTTC. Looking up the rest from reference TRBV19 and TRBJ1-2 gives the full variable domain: DGGITQSPKYLFRKEGQNVTLSCEQNLNHDAMYWYRQDPGQGLRLIYYSQIVNDFQKGDIAEGYSVSREKKESFPLTVTSAQKNPTAFYLCASSRRQDPTDGYTFGSGTRLTVV.